A selection of T cell receptor beta chains follows, all from one sample in a study of cytomegalovirus exposure and HLA in healthy donors. Data came from immunoSEQ multiplex PCR; TCRdb stores just in-frame clones and leaves some out. The data show 350,000 or so clones, just over 85% seen once. Material for sequencing was PBMCs. The receptors were gathered from a woman younger than 35 in good health and CMV-seronegative. CDR3s include the opening cysteine and the closing phenylalanine or tryptophan.

j_call: TRBJ2-7
v_call: TRBV28
cdr3_aa: CAAYPAGGPSYEQYF

j_call: TRBJ1-4
v_call: TRBV2
cdr3_aa: CASSLQGQVEEKLFF

j_call: TRBJ1-2
v_call: TRBV27
cdr3_aa: CASSSQGGQGNYGYTF

j_call: TRBJ2-2
v_call: TRBV5-1
cdr3_aa: CASARTSGTGELFF

j_call: TRBJ1-2
v_call: TRBV19
cdr3_aa: CASSINTGGRADTF

j_call: TRBJ1-1
v_call: TRBV9
cdr3_aa: CASSGQGDTEAFF

j_call: TRBJ2-7
v_call: TRBV28
cdr3_aa: CASGVAAYEQYF

j_call: TRBJ2-1
v_call: TRBV27
cdr3_aa: CASSLASGRTSYNEQFF

j_call: TRBJ2-3
v_call: TRBV6-5
cdr3_aa: CASSSGTSTDTQYF

j_call: TRBJ2-7
v_call: TRBV13
cdr3_aa: CASSHQRDLPYEQYF

j_call: TRBJ2-3
v_call: TRBV5-1
cdr3_aa: CASSLGQGNVLYTDTQYF

j_call: TRBJ1-1
v_call: TRBV6-1
cdr3_aa: CASSHRAEAFF

j_call: TRBJ1-3
v_call: TRBV7-9
cdr3_aa: CASSFLVGGVGNTIYF

j_call: TRBJ2-7
v_call: TRBV28
cdr3_aa: CASSLNRGEQYF

j_call: TRBJ1-3
v_call: TRBV30
cdr3_aa: CAWSPRDIGNTIYF

j_call: TRBJ2-5
v_call: TRBV2
cdr3_aa: CASRHDRGDETQYF

j_call: TRBJ2-3
v_call: TRBV4-1
cdr3_aa: CASSQAFAPERTQYF

j_call: TRBJ1-5
v_call: TRBV6-5
cdr3_aa: CASGSGANQPQHF

j_call: TRBJ1-1
v_call: TRBV4-1
cdr3_aa: CASSQLEDREAFF

j_call: TRBJ2-2
v_call: TRBV15
cdr3_aa: CATSSGQTNTGELFF

j_call: TRBJ2-7
v_call: TRBV18
cdr3_aa: CASSPPGQGGEQYF

j_call: TRBJ2-7
v_call: TRBV28
cdr3_aa: CASSLFLAGVGNEQYF

j_call: TRBJ2-5
v_call: TRBV4-3
cdr3_aa: CASSREIAETQYF

j_call: TRBJ2-1
v_call: TRBV11-3
cdr3_aa: CASSLTVAGLYNEQFF

j_call: TRBJ2-1
v_call: TRBV29-1
cdr3_aa: CSADSARDEQFF

j_call: TRBJ2-3
v_call: TRBV18
cdr3_aa: CASSPGATSTDTQYF

j_call: TRBJ1-1
v_call: TRBV29-1
cdr3_aa: CSVVGGGGDTEAFF

j_call: TRBJ2-3
v_call: TRBV4-3
cdr3_aa: CASSPLFTSTDTQYF

j_call: TRBJ1-1
v_call: TRBV9
cdr3_aa: CASSAPGTTEAFF

j_call: TRBJ2-7
v_call: TRBV5-4
cdr3_aa: CASTLMIAGGLNEQYF

j_call: TRBJ2-2
v_call: TRBV6-5
cdr3_aa: CASSYSGMNTGELFF

j_call: TRBJ2-1
v_call: TRBV7-2
cdr3_aa: CASSAGQSSYNEQFF

j_call: TRBJ1-5
v_call: TRBV4-3
cdr3_aa: CASSQEQGWGNQPQHF

j_call: TRBJ2-7
v_call: TRBV4-3
cdr3_aa: CASSQGKGERTYEQYF